A single sample gave rise to the 8 T cell receptor beta chains below, sequenced in a study of shared clonotypes between healthy human individuals. Positively selected for CCR7, the CD45RO-negative cells used as naive CD8 cells excluded terminally differentiated effector memory CD45RA+ cells. TCRdb keeps only in-frame clones here, not all; method: immunoSEQ multiplex PCR. The repertoire consists of about 590,000 clones, with around 95% occurring once and the leading ten covering around 0.11%. Sequenced input: naive CD8+ T cells sorted from blood. Every receptor here comes from a woman in her twenties or thirties in good health.

The rearrangement joins TRBV28 to TRBJ2-2; no definite D call. Germline V gene lookup returns CDR1 MDHEN and CDR2 SYDVKM. The CDR3 spans 17 residues. Trimming stripped 2 bases from V and 3 bases from J, with 16 bases between. The CDR3 sequence is CASSLRDFYYHTGELFF. The CDR3 region has the DNA TGTGCCAGCAGTTTACGCGACTTCTACTACCACACCGGGGAGCTGTTTTTT. The complete variable domain, with remaining parts taken from reference TRBV28 and TRBJ2-2, reads DVKVTQSSRYLVKRTGEKVFLECVQDMDHENMFWYRQDPGLGLRLIYFSYDVKMKEKGDIPEGYSVSREKKERFSLILESASTNQTSMYLCASSLRDFYYHTGELFFGEGSRLTVL.

The chain recombines TRBV5-3 with TRBJ2-7; 7 bases match TRBD2. Being an ORF, TRBV5-3 has a function that is uncertain. The CDR3 is 14 amino acids. Trimming at V came to 8 bases and at J to 2 bases, leaving 10 bases not matched to a gene. The CDR3 loop reads CASSPTSATYEQYF. As DNA, the CDR3 is TGTGCCAGCAGTCCCACTAGCGCAACCTACGAGCAGTACTTC.

The chain carries TRBV27 and TRBJ2-1, with unresolved D. Looked up from germline, CDR1 is MNHEY and CDR2 is SMNVEV (reference sequence). The CDR3 has 15 amino acids. V was cut by 6 bases and J by 0 bases, with 12 bases left in between. CDR3 in amino acids: CASSPYVSSYNEQFF. The CDR3 DNA is TGTGCCAGCAGCCCTTACGTCAGCTCCTACAATGAGCAGTTCTTC.

Concerning this clone: This sample also contains other DNA sequences that code for the same CDR3. This chain links TRBV5-6 with TRBJ2-7; D is uncertain. This CDR3 region has 13 residues. The germline CDR1 and CDR2 sequences are SGHDT and YYEEEE. Trimming left V 0 bases short and J 2 bases short, with 6 bases between. The CDR3 spells CASSLGLTYEQYF. The CDR3 coding sequence is TGTGCCAGCAGCTTGGGTCTAACCTACGAGCAGTACTTC.

The chain employs TRBV7-9 and TRBJ2-2; D ambiguous. Germline V gene data show CDR1 as SEHNR and CDR2 as FQNEAQ (reference sequence). Trimming pared 7 bases from V and 0 bases from J, leaving 3 bases between. The CDR3 extends over 12 amino acids. The CDR3 reads CASTANTGELFF. CDR3 sequence (DNA): TGTGCCAGCACAGCGAACACCGGGGAGCTGTTTTTT.

This clone was recorded only once. This chain links TRBV4-1 with TRBJ2-5; D is ambiguous. CDR1 and CDR2 (germline): MGHRA, YSYEKL. This CDR3 comprises 13 residues. V lost 4 bases and J lost 1, with 7 bases in between. The CDR3: CASSLGVQETQYF. CDR3 sequence (DNA): TGCGCCAGCAGCCTCGGAGTCCAAGAGACCCAGTACTTC.

The CDR3 here is CASSLGLAGGPRGYEQYF. DNA of the CDR3: TGTGCCAGCAGTCTTGGGCTAGCGGGAGGGCCCAGGGGTTACGAGCAGTACTTC. The chain carries TRBV28 and TRBJ2-7; TRBD2 agrees at 12 bases. After removal of 5 bases from V and 4 bases from J, the junction contained 15 bases not matched to a gene. Germline V gene sequence: CDR1 MDHEN, CDR2 SYDVKM. This CDR3 contains 18 residues.

V gene TRBV2 combines with J gene TRBJ2-3; TRBD2 agrees at 14 bases. V trimming: 8 bases; J trimming: 3 bases; junction bases outside the gene matches: 4. Germline CDR1 is SNHLY and CDR2 is FYNNEI. There are 15 residues in the CDR3. The CDR3 DNA reads TGTGCCAGCGGGGGGACTAGCGGGAGTACAGATACGCAGTATTTT. Its protein is CASGGTSGSTDTQYF.